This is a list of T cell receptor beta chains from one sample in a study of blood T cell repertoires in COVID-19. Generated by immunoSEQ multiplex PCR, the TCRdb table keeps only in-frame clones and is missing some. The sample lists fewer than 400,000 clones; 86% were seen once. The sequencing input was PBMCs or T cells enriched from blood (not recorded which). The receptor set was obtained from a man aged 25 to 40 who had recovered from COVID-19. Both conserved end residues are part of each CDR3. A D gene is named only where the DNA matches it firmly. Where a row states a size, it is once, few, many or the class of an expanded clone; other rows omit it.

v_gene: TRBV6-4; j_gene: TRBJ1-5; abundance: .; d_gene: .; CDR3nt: TGTGCCAGCAGTGCACAGGGTGACAATCAGCCCCAGCATTTT; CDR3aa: CASSAQGDNQPQHF
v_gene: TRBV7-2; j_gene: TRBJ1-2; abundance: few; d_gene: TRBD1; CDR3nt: TGTGCCAGCAGCTTATTTTACAGGGGAGGCTGGGGCTACACCTTC; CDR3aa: CASSLFYRGGWGYTF
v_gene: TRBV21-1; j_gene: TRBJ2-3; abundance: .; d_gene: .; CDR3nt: TGTGCCAGCAGCGGTACAGGGGGGACAGATACGCAGTATTTT; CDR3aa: CASSGTGGTDTQYF
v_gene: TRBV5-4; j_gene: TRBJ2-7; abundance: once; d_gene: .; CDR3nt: TGTGCCAGCCGCAACCTAGCCTCCTCTCTCGAGCAGTACTTC; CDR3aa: CASRNLASSLEQYF
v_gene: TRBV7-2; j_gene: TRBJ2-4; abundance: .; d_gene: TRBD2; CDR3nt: TGTGCCAGCAGCTTTGGTCTGCGCGGGGGGGAGAAAAACATTCAGTACTTC; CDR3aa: CASSFGLRGGEKNIQYF
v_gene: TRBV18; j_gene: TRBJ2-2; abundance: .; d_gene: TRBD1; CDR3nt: TGTGCCAGCTCACCAAGGCGGACAGGGGTGGCCGGGGAGCTGTTTTTT; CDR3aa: CASSPRRTGVAGELFF
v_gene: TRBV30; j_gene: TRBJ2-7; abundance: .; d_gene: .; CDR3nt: TGTGCCTGGAGCAACGGCTACGAGCAGTACTTC; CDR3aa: CAWSNGYEQYF
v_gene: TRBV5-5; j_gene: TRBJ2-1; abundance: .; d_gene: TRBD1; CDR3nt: TGTGCCAGCAGCGCCGGGACAGCCCCTAACAATGAGCAGTTCTTC; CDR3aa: CASSAGTAPNNEQFF
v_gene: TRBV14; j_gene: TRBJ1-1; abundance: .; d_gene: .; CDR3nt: TGTGCCAGCAGCCAAGTGGTACGCCCGGGTGAAGCTTTCTTT; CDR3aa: CASSQVVRPGEAFF
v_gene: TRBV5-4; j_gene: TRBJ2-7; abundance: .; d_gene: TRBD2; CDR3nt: TGTGCCAGCAGCCCGGGGGGGGACACCTACGAGCAGTACTTC; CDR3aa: CASSPGGDTYEQYF
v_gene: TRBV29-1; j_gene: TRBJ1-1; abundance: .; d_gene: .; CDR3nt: TGCAGCGTTGAAACAGGGAAAGCTTTCTTT; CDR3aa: CSVETGKAFF
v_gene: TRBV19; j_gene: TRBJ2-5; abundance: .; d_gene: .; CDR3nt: TGTGCCAGTAGTATGGCAGGCGCCGACGAGACCCAGTACTTC; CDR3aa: CASSMAGADETQYF
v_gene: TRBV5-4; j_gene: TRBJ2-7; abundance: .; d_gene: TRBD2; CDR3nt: TGTGCCAGCAGCTTGGGGGGAGGGGTATCCTTCTACGAGCAGTACTTC; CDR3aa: CASSLGGGVSFYEQYF
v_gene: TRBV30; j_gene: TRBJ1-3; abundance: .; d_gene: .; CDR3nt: TGTGCCTGGAGTCGGTGGGACTCCATTCTGATTTCAAACACCATATATTTT; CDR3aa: CAWSRWDSILISNTIYF
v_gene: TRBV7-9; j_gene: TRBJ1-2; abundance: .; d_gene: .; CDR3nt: TGTGCCAGCAGCTTAGAAGGCCGGAGCTATGGCTACACCTTC; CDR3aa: CASSLEGRSYGYTF
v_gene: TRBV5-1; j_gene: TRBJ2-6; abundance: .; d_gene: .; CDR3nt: TGCGCCAGCAGTAGGGGCGGAGGGGCCAACGTCCTGACTTTC; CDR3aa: CASSRGGGANVLTF
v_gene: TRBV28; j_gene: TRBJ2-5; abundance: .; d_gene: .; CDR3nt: TGTGCCAGCAGCACGTCCCCGGGGGAAGAGACCCAGTACTTC; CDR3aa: CASSTSPGEETQYF
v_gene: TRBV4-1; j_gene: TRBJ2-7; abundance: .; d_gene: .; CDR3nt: TGCGCCAGCAGCCAAGAAACCCCTTACGCGCCACAGCTCGCCTACGAGCAGTACTTC; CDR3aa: CASSQETPYAPQLAYEQYF
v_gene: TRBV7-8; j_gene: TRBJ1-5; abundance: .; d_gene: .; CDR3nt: TGTGCCAGCAGCTTAGGTCGGAGCAATCAGCCCCAGCATTTT; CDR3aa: CASSLGRSNQPQHF
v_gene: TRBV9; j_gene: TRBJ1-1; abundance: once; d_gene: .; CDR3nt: TGTGCCAGCAGCGGGTGGGGAGAGACTGAAGCTTTCTTT; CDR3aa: CASSGWGETEAFF
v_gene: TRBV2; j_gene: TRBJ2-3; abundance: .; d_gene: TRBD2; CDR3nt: TGTGCCAGCAGTCCAGGACTAGCCTCCTATAGCACAGATACGCAGTATTTT; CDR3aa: CASSPGLASYSTDTQYF
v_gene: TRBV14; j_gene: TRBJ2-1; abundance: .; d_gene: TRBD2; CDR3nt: TGTGCCAGCAGCCACTGGGGCGGGACTACCCACAATGAGCAGTTCTTC; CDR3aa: CASSHWGGTTHNEQFF
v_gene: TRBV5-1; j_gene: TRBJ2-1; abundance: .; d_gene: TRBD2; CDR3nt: TGCGCCAGCAGCGGGGCCCCTAGCGGGGGCCGCAATGAGCAGTTCTTC; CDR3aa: CASSGAPSGGRNEQFF
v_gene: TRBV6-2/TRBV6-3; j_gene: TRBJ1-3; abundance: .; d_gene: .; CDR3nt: TGTGCCAGCAGTTACAATGGGCGGGCAGACGGAAACACCATATATTTT; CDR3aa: CASSYNGRADGNTIYF
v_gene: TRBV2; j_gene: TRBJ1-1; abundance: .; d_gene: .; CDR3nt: TGTGCCAGCAGTGAACAGGGTAGTCTCAACACTGAAGCTTTCTTT; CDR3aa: CASSEQGSLNTEAFF
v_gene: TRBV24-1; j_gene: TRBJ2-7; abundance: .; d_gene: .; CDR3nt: TGTGCCACCAGTGATTCTACCTTGCCTACCGGCGAGCAGTACTTC; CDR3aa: CATSDSTLPTGEQYF
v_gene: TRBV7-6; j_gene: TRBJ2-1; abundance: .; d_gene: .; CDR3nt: TGTGCCGGCAGCCGACGACTCTCCCAAAGCTCCTACAATGAGCAGTTCTTC; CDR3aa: CAGSRRLSQSSYNEQFF
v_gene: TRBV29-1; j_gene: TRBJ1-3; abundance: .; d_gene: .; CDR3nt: TGCAGCGTTGGGGACATCTCTGGAAACACCATATATTTT; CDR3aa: CSVGDISGNTIYF
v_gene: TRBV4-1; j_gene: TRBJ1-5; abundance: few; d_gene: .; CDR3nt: TGCGCCAGCAGCCAAGCGAACGCGCAGCCCCAGCATTTT; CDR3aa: CASSQANAQPQHF
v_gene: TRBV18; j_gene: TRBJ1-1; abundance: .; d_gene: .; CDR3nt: TGTGCCAGCTCACTGGGACTGCCAAAGAACACTGAAGCTTTCTTT; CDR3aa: CASSLGLPKNTEAFF
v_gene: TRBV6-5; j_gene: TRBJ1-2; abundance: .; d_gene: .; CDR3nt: TGTGCCAGCATATCGGCTAACTATGGCTACACCTTC; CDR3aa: CASISANYGYTF
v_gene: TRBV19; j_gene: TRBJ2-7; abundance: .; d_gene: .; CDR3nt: TGTGCCAGTAGTCTCGCGGGGCACCACGAGCAGTACTTC; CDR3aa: CASSLAGHHEQYF
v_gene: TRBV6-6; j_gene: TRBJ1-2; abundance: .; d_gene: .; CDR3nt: TGTGCCAGCAGCAATTTCTTAGAACTCTATGGCTACACCTTC; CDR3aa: CASSNFLELYGYTF
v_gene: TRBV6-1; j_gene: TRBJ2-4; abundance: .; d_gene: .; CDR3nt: TGTGCCAGCAGTGAAGCACTAATCGGCTCCAAAAACATTCAGTACTTC; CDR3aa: CASSEALIGSKNIQYF
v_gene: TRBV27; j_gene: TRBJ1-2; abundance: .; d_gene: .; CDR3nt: TGTGCCAGCAGTACATCGACGGGTGTCTATGGCTACACCTTC; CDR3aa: CASSTSTGVYGYTF
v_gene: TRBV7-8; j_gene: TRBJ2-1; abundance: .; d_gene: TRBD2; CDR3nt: TGTGCCAGCAGCCCCACGGAGGGGAGGGCCCGATCTGAGCAGTTCTTC; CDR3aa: CASSPTEGRARSEQFF
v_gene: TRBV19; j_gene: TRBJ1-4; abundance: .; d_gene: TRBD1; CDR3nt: TGTGCCAGTAGTTCGACAGGGCTAAACGAAAAACTGTTTTTT; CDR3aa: CASSSTGLNEKLFF
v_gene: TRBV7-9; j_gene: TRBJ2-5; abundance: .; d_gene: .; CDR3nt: TGTGCCAGCAGCTTAGTTGCAGGGGAAGAGACCCAGTACTTC; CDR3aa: CASSLVAGEETQYF
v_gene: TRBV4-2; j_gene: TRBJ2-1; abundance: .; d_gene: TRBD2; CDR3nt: TGTGCCAGCAGCCAAGAGATCAAGGGACTAGCGGGAGACTACAATGAGCAGTTCTTC; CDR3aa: CASSQEIKGLAGDYNEQFF
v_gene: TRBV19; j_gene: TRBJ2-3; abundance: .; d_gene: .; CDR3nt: TGTGCCAGTAGTAACCCACAGGGGAGGACAGATACGCAGTATTTT; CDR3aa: CASSNPQGRTDTQYF
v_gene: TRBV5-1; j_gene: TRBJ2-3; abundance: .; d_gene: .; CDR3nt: TGCGCCAGCAGCTTGGTAGCGCCCGCCCCACCAGACACAGATACGCAGTATTTT; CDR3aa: CASSLVAPAPPDTDTQYF
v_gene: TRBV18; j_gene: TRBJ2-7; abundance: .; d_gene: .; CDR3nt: TGTGCCAGCTCACCACCAGGACACTACGAGCAGTACTTC; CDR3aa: CASSPPGHYEQYF